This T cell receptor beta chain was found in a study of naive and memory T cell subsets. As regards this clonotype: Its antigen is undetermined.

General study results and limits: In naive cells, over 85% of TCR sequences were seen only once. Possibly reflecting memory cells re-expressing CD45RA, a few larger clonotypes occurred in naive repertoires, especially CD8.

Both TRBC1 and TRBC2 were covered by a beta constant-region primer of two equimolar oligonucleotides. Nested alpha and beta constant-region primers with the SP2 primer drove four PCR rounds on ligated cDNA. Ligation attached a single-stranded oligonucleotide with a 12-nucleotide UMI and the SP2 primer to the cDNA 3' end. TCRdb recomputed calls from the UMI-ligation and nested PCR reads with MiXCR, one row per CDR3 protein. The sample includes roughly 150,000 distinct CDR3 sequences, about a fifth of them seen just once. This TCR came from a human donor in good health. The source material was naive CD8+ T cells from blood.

CDR3 sequence reads: CASSWGTGTGAEQFF. In nucleotides, the CDR3 is TGTGCCAGCAGCTGGGGGACTGGAACGGGAGCGGAGCAGTTCTTC. The V call is TRBV7-3, the J call TRBJ2-1; D perhaps matches TRBD2 (6 bases). Trimming took 4 bases from V and 10 from J, leaving 20 bases between them. Germline CDR1 reads SGHTA; CDR2 reads FQGTGA. This CDR3 region has 15 residues.